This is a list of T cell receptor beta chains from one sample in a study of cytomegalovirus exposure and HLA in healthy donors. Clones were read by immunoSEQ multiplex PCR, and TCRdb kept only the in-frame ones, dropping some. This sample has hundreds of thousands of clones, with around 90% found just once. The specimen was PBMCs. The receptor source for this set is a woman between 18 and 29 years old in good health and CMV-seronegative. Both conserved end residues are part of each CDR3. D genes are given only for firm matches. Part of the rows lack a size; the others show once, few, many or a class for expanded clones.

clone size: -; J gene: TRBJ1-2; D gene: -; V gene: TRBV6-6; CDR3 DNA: TGTGCCAGCAGTTACGGGCAGTCCGTCGACTATGGCTACACCTTC; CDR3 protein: CASSYGQSVDYGYTF
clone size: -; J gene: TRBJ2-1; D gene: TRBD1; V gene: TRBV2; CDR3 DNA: TGTGCCGGAAGTCCCGGGACAGAGTCCTACAATGAGCAGTTCTTC; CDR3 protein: CAGSPGTESYNEQFF
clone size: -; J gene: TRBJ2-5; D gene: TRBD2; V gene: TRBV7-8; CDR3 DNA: TGTGCCAGCAGATATAGCGGGGGGGCCGGCACAGAGACCCAGTACTTC; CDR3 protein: CASRYSGGAGTETQYF
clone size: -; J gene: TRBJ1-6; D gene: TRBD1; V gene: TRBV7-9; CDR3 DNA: TGTGCCAGCAGCTTAGCGCGAGGCGGACAGGTTCTGTTCTCACCCCTCCACTTT; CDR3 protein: CASSLARGGQVLFSPLHF
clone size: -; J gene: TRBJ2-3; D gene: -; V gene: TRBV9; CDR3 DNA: TGTGCCAGCAGCGTAGAGGGGGGGGTCGCAGATACGCAGTATTTT; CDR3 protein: CASSVEGGVADTQYF
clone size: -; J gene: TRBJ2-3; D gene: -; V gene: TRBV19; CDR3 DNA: TGTGCCAGTATGTCTGTCGGCGGGGTTCACACAGATACGCAGTATTTT; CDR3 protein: CASMSVGGVHTDTQYF
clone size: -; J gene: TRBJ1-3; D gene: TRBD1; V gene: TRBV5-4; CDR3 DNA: TGTGCCAGCAGGTTGGGACGGCTGACAGGGGACTTCTCTGGAAACACCATATATTTT; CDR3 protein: CASRLGRLTGDFSGNTIYF
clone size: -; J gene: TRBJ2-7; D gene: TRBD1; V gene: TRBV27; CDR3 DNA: TGTGCCAGCAGTCCCGGGACAGGTGGTTACGAGCAGTACTTC; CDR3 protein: CASSPGTGGYEQYF
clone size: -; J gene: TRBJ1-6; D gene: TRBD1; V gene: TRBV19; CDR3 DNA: TGTGCCAGTATGGGGACAGGCGCATTAAATTCACCCCTCCACTTT; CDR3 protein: CASMGTGALNSPLHF
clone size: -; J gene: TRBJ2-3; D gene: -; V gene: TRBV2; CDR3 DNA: TGTGCCAGCAGTGAATACGGGTCCTCCACAGATACGCAGTATTTT; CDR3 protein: CASSEYGSSTDTQYF
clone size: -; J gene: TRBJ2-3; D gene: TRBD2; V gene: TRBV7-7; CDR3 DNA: TGTGCCAGCAGCTTGACTAGCGGGGGGACAGATACGCAGTATTTT; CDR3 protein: CASSLTSGGTDTQYF
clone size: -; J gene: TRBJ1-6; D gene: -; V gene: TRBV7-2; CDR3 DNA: TGTGCCAGCAGCTCGTTCAGTAGCCCGGTCTATAATTCACCCCTCCACTTT; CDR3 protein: CASSSFSSPVYNSPLHF
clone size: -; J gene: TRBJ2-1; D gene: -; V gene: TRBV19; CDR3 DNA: TGTGCCAGTAGTATAAAGACAGAAATGAACAATGAGCAGTTCTTC; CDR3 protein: CASSIKTEMNNEQFF
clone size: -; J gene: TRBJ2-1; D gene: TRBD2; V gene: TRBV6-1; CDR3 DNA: TGTGCCAGCAGTGAGCTAGCGGGGGGAATGAATGAGCAGTTCTTC; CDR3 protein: CASSELAGGMNEQFF
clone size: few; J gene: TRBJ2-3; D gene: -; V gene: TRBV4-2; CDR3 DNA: TGTGCCAGCAGCCAAGCCGGGTTAGATACAGATACGCAGTATTTT; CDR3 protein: CASSQAGLDTDTQYF
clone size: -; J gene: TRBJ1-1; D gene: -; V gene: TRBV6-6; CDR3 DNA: TGTGCCAGCAGCTCCCCGGGCGGGGTGCACACTGAAGCTTTCTTT; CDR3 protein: CASSSPGGVHTEAFF
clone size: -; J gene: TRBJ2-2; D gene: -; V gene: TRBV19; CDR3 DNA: TGTGCCAGTAGTATACGATTCGGGGGAAGTGAGGGCACCGGGGAGCTGTTTTTT; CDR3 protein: CASSIRFGGSEGTGELFF
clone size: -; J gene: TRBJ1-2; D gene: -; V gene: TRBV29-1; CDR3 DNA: TGCAGCGTTGGGGAGGGGCAGTCCTATGGCTACACCTTC; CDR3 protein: CSVGEGQSYGYTF
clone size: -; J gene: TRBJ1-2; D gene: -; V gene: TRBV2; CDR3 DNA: TGTGCCACACCACAGTATGGCTACACCTTC; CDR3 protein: CATPQYGYTF
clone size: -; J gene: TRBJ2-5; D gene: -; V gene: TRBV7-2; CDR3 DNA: TGTGCCAGCAGCCTCGGGTTGGGTCAAGAGACCCAGTACTTC; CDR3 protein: CASSLGLGQETQYF
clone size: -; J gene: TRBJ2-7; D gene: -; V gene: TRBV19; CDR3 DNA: TGTGCCAGTAGTCTTACCGGTCCCTACGAGCAGTACTTC; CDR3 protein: CASSLTGPYEQYF
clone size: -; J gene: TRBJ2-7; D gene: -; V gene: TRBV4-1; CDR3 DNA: TGCGCCAGCAGCCAATCGGACTTGTCCTACGAGCAGTACTTC; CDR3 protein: CASSQSDLSYEQYF
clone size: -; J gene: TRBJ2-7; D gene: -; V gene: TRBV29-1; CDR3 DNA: TGCAGCGTTGCGGGTTCCGCCTACGAGCAGTACTTC; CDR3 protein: CSVAGSAYEQYF
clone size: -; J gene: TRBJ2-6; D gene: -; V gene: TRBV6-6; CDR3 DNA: TGTGCCAGCAGTTACTCGATCGACAGGGGGGCCAACGTCCTGACTTTC; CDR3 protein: CASSYSIDRGANVLTF
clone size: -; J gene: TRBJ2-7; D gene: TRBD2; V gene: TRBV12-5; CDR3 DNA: TGTGCTAGTGTGTTAACTGGGGGGGGAGACGAGCAGTACTTC; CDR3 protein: CASVLTGGGDEQYF
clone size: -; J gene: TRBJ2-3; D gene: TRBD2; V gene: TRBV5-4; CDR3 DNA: TGTGCCAGCAGCTTGGAGAGGACTAGCGGGGGGCTTAGCACAGATACGCAGTATTTT; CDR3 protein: CASSLERTSGGLSTDTQYF
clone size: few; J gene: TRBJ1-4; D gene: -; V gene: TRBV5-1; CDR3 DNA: TGCGCCAGCAGCCAAGTGTTGGGTTATTCAGGGGCAACTAATGAAAAACTGTTTTTT; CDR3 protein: CASSQVLGYSGATNEKLFF
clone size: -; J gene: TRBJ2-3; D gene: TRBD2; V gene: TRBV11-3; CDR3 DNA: TGTGCCAGCAGCCTTAACGGGGGGTGGAAAGATACGCAGTATTTT; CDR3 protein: CASSLNGGWKDTQYF
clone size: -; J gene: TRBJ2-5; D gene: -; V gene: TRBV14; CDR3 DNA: TGTGCCAGCAGCCGGGTAGGCGGAGTAGAGACCCAGTACTTC; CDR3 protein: CASSRVGGVETQYF
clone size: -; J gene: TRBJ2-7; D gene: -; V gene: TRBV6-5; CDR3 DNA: TGTGCCAGCAGTTACTCTACAGGCTGGGAGCAGTACTTC; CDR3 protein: CASSYSTGWEQYF
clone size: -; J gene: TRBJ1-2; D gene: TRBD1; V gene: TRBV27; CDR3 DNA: TGTGCCAGCAGTTTCCTTATACAGGGGGCGAATTATGGCTACACCTTC; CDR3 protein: CASSFLIQGANYGYTF
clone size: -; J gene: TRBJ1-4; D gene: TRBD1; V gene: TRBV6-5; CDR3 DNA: TGTGCCAGCACCAAGAGGGGGACAGGAGAAAAACTGTTTTTT; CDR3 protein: CASTKRGTGEKLFF